This is a list of T cell receptor beta chains from one sample in a study of T cell responses to AZD1222 COVID-19 vaccine. Assay used: immunoSEQ multiplex PCR; TCRdb lists only in-frame clones, some missing. The sample yields around 130,000 clones, around nine tenths seen once. The sequencing here drew on peripheral blood, taken 28 days after the second dose of the MenACWY control vaccine. The receptors come from an adult who received the MenACWY meningococcal vaccine as a control. Both conserved end residues are part of each CDR3. The D gene is left open where the match is weak. Part of the rows lack a size; the others show once, few, many or a class for expanded clones.

TRBJ2-3	TRBV29-1	NA	NA	CSVESGTLSTDTQYF	TGCAGCGTTGAGAGTGGAACGTTAAGCACAGATACGCAGTATTTT
TRBJ1-5	TRBV19	NA	NA	CASTEPQVNQPQHF	TGTGCCAGTACCGAACCCCAGGTGAATCAGCCCCAGCATTTT
TRBJ1-6	TRBV7-6	NA	NA	CASSPSGQNSPLHF	TGTGCCAGCAGCCCCAGTGGTCAGAATTCACCCCTCCACTTT
TRBJ2-3	TRBV28	TRBD2	NA	CASSPGLAGGTDTQYF	TGTGCCAGCAGCCCGGGACTAGCGGGAGGGACAGATACGCAGTATTTT
TRBJ2-2	TRBV2	NA	NA	CASSEAYILVTGELFF	TGTGCCAGCAGTGAAGCGTATATCCTCGTCACCGGGGAGCTGTTTTTT
TRBJ2-2	TRBV24-1	NA	NA	CATAPSYWQSNTGELFF	TGTGCCACCGCACCCTCGTACTGGCAGTCTAACACCGGGGAGCTGTTTTTT
TRBJ1-5	TRBV19	NA	NA	CASRRGRNQPQHF	TGTGCCAGTAGACGGGGGCGAAATCAGCCCCAGCATTTT
TRBJ1-1	TRBV19	NA	few	CASKAGRNTEAFF	TGTGCCAGTAAGGCAGGGAGGAACACTGAAGCTTTCTTT
TRBJ1-1	TRBV30	TRBD1	NA	CAWGQGSAEAFF	TGTGCCTGGGGACAGGGTTCCGCTGAAGCTTTCTTT
TRBJ2-5	TRBV2	TRBD2	NA	CAAGVQETQYF	TGTGCCGCGGGGGTCCAAGAGACCCAGTACTTC
TRBJ1-1	TRBV29-1	NA	NA	CSVVPEGLEAFF	TGCAGCGTTGTCCCAGAAGGGTTAGAGGCTTTCTTT
TRBJ2-7	TRBV7-2	TRBD1	NA	CASSLDLGTDVYEQYF	TGTGCCAGCAGCTTAGATTTGGGGACAGACGTCTACGAGCAGTACTTC
TRBJ1-2	TRBV6-5	NA	NA	CASSQGLHYGYTF	TGTGCCAGCAGTCAGGGGTTACACTATGGCTACACCTTC
TRBJ2-3	TRBV30	NA	once	CAWSGGPTDTQYF	TGTGCCTGGAGTGGGGGCCCGACAGATACGCAGTATTTT
TRBJ2-7	TRBV28	TRBD1	NA	CASSLGTGEGWDEQYF	TGTGCCAGCAGTTTGGGGACAGGGGAGGGCTGGGACGAGCAGTACTTC
TRBJ1-4	TRBV7-2	NA	NA	CASSPPGQLGEKLFF	TGTGCCAGCAGCCCACCGGGACAATTGGGAGAAAAACTGTTTTTT
TRBJ1-1	TRBV3-1/TRBV3-2	NA	NA	CASSQAGTLRTNTEAFF	TGTGCCAGCAGCCAGGCCGGGACCCTAAGAACGAACACTGAAGCTTTCTTT
TRBJ1-1	TRBV7-2	NA	NA	CASSLGTNTEAFF	TGTGCCAGCAGCTTGGGGACGAACACTGAAGCTTTCTTT
TRBJ1-5	TRBV19	NA	NA	CASSIAGRRGNQPQHF	TGTGCCAGTAGTATAGCGGGCCGGCGGGGCAATCAGCCCCAGCATTTT
TRBJ1-6	TRBV27	NA	NA	CASSLLGANSPLHF	TGTGCCAGCAGTTTGTTAGGGGCTAATTCACCCCTCCACTTT
TRBJ1-6	TRBV14	TRBD1	NA	CASSLRTGPSSYNSPLHF	TGTGCCAGCAGCCTCCGGACAGGACCGAGCTCCTATAATTCACCCCTCCACTTT
TRBJ2-7	TRBV6-5	TRBD1	few	CASRDRGGLGQYF	TGTGCCAGCAGGGACAGGGGAGGTTTGGGGCAGTACTTC
TRBJ1-1	TRBV7-9	NA	NA	CASSWYTEAFF	TGTGCCAGCAGCTGGTACACTGAAGCTTTCTTT
TRBJ1-1	TRBV12-3/TRBV12-4	TRBD1	NA	CASSPRGGTEAFF	TGTGCCAGCAGTCCCAGGGGGGGGACTGAAGCTTTCTTT
TRBJ2-1	TRBV27	NA	NA	CASSFLSTGWGDEQFF	TGTGCCAGCAGTTTCCTCTCGACAGGGTGGGGGGATGAGCAGTTCTTC
TRBJ1-4	TRBV7-9	NA	NA	CASSLVRREGEKLFF	TGTGCCAGCAGCTTAGTTCGCCGGGAGGGAGAAAAACTGTTTTTT
TRBJ2-6	TRBV6-4	NA	NA	CATRGYVSGANVLTF	TGTGCCACCAGAGGCTATGTCTCTGGGGCCAACGTCCTGACTTTC
TRBJ2-1	TRBV9	TRBD2	NA	CASSVLAGAKRGEQFF	TGTGCCAGCAGCGTACTAGCGGGAGCAAAAAGGGGTGAGCAGTTCTTC
TRBJ2-3	TRBV27	NA	NA	CASSLGGSDTQYF	TGTGCCAGCAGTTTAGGCGGATCAGATACGCAGTATTTT
TRBJ1-5	TRBV7-2	NA	NA	CASSLEFSGGNQPQHF	TGTGCCAGCAGCTTGGAGTTCTCTGGGGGCAATCAGCCCCAGCATTTT
TRBJ2-1	TRBV6-2/TRBV6-3	TRBD1	few	CASSYPRDRINFRGSYNEQFF	TGTGCCAGCAGTTACCCTCGGGACAGGATCAACTTCCGAGGCTCCTACAATGAGCAGTTCTTC
TRBJ1-5	TRBV6-5	NA	NA	CASSLTVFNQPQHF	TGTGCCAGCAGTCTGACGGTTTTCAATCAGCCCCAGCATTTT
TRBJ2-1	TRBV19	TRBD1	NA	CASSDRGNEQFF	TGTGCCAGTAGTGACAGGGGTAATGAGCAGTTCTTC
TRBJ2-7	TRBV4-1	TRBD2	NA	CASSIGLAGAGEQYF	TGCGCCAGCAGCATAGGACTAGCGGGAGCGGGAGAGCAGTACTTC
TRBJ2-3	TRBV7-8	NA	NA	CASAGNTDTQYF	TGTGCCAGCGCAGGAAACACAGATACGCAGTATTTT
TRBJ2-5	TRBV27	TRBD2	NA	CASSLSSPGGETQYF	TGTGCCAGCAGTTTATCGTCGCCGGGGGGAGAGACCCAGTACTTC
TRBJ2-2	TRBV6-5	NA	once	CASSTPNTGELFF	TGTGCCAGCAGTACCCCTAACACCGGGGAGCTGTTTTTT
TRBJ2-1	TRBV23-1	TRBD2	few	CASSLAGSFYNEQFF	TGCGCCAGCAGTTTAGCGGGATCGTTTTACAATGAGCAGTTCTTC
TRBJ2-3	TRBV10-3	TRBD1	NA	CAISRQGASTDTQYF	TGTGCCATCAGCCGACAGGGTGCTAGCACAGATACGCAGTATTTT
TRBJ2-1	TRBV29-1	NA	NA	CSVEESGGKQFF	TGCAGCGTTGAAGAATCCGGGGGCAAGCAGTTCTTC